This T cell receptor (beta chain) was sequenced during a study of blood T cell repertoires in COVID-19 (TCRdb year 2020). Regarding the complete study: The collaborator samples originated in the United States, Italy and Spain and spanned the acute and convalescent phases of COVID-19. The material from the prospective study consisted of cDNA or gDNA derived from T cells, B-cell-depleted T cells, or PBMCs. Deeply sampled blood TCRbeta repertoires from subjects exposed to, actively infected with, or recovered from COVID-19 were included in the dataset. Where available, HLA class I and class II types were obtained from metadata supplied by the sample provider rather than from assay-based typing. Sample metadata almost always included a de-identified subject ID, COVID-19 status, age in years and sex. A freely available public database, intended as a resource for researchers studying the immune response to SARS-CoV-2, is where the repertoires were released. The samples were drawn from the first 160 participants of the ongoing ImmuneRACE study and from 1,254 subjects provided by 6 global collaborators.

Another Seattle source contributed samples from volunteer blood donors who had recovered from COVID-19. Collaborating institutions collected whole blood in K2EDTA tubes following their own protocols. For TCRbeta analysis, collaborators shipped samples as frozen whole blood, isolated PBMCs, or DNA extracted from either of those sample types. TCRbeta CDR3 regions were amplified from genomic DNA using the immunoSEQ Assay, a bias-controlled multiplex PCR. Turning to the authors' computational methods: The number of nucleated cells in each sample was estimated by amplification of reference gene primers within the assay. To quantify the absolute abundance of each unique TCRbeta CDR3 rearrangement, sequence reads were collapsed and filtered. For each sample, productive Simpson clonality was calculated as the square root of Simpson's diversity index over productive rearrangements. TCRdb obtained this table from immuneACCESS and retained in-frame rearrangements with V and J assigned. These tables miss some clones; where compared with another copy, unresolved V genes account for less than half of the shortfall, and the remainder is unexplained. The V and J calls and clone size were taken over from that table, and D and trimming were inferred from the DNA. This sample gives roughly 300,000 clones in total; approximately 87% of them show up just once. The biggest ten clones account for approximately 8% of the sample.

Study-level results and caveats: Clinical and demographic metadata were provided uncurated, with the amount varying by source and participant.

Per the germline V gene, KGHSH is the CDR1 and LQKENI is the CDR2. Deletion took 3 bases off V and 2 bases off J, with a span of 11 bases between the germline ends. From the cysteine up to the phenylalanine, the CDR3 has a length of 14 residues. The DNA shown is the 42-base CDR3, in frame from base 1. As regards this clone: No antigen is known for it. There are no base qualities to consult, and no much larger clone falls within one base.

This TCR derives from a woman between 45 and 65 years old who had recovered from COVID-19. The chain is encoded by TRBV18 joined to TRBJ2-7; a weak D assignment points to TRBD2 (6 bases agree). What was sequenced was peripheral blood. CDR3 loop: CASSPLGGTYEQYF. The nucleotide sequence is given as TGTGCCAGCTCACCGCTTGGGGGGACCTACGAGCAGTACTTC.